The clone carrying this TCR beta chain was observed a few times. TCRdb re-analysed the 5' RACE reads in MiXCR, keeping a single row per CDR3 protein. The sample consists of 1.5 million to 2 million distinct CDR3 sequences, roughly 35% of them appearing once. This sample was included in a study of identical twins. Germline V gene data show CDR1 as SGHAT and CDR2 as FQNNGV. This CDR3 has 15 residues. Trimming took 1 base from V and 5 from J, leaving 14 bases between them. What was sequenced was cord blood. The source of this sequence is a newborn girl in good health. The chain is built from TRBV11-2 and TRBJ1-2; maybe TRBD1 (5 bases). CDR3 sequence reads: CASSLGQGRQYGYTF. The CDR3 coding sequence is TGTGCCAGCAGCTTAGGTCAGGGCCGCCAATATGGCTACACCTTC.